This TCR beta chain was sequenced in a study of immune evolution from preneoplasia to lung adenocarcinoma. Sequencing used immunoSEQ multiplex PCR; TCRdb keeps in-frame clones, though not all of them. The sample holds roughly 28,000 clones, just under 75% seen once. V lost 7 bases and J 3 bases, leaving 16 bases between the germline ends. The length of the CDR3 is 13 residues. The germline V gene encodes CDR1 SQVTM and CDR2 ANQGSEA. This sequence joins TRBV29-1 and TRBJ2-7; D is perhaps TRBD1 (7 bases). The sequencing input was FFPE invasive lung adenocarcinoma tissue. This TCR was sampled from a person aged 55-75 years with invasive lung adenocarcinoma. Some clones in this sample may be carry-over from other donors' samples. CDR3 residues: CSAGGGGRYEQYF. The CDR3 coding sequence is TGCAGCGCCGGTGGAGGGGGCCGCTACGAGCAGTACTTC.